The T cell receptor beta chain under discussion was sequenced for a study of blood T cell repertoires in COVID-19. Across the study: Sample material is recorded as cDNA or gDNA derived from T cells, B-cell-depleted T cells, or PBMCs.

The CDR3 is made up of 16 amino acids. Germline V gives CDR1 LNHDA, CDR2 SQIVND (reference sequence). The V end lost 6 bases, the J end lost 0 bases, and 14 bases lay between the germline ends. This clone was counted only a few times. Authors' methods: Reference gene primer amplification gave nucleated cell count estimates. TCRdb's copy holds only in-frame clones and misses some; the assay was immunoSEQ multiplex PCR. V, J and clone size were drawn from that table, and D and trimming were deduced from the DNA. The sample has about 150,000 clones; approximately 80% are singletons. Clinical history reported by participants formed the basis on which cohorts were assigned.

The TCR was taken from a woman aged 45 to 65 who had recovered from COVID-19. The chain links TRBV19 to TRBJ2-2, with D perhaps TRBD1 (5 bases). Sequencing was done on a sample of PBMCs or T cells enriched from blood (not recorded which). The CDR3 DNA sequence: TGTGCCAGTAGCCACCTGGAAGGGGCGAACACCGGGGAGCTGTTTTTT. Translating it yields CASSHLEGANTGELFF.